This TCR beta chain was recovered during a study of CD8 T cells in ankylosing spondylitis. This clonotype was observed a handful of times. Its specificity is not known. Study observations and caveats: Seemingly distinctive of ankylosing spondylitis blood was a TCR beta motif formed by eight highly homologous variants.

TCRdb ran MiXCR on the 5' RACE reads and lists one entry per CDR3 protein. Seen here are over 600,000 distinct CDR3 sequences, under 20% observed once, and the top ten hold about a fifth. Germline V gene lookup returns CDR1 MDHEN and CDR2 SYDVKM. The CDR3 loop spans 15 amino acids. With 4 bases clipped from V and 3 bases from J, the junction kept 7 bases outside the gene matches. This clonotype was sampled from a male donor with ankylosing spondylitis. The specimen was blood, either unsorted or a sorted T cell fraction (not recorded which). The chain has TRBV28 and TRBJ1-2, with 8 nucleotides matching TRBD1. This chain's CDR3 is CASSSSGTGHYGYTF. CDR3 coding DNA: TGTGCCAGCAGTTCATCTGGGACAGGACACTATGGCTACACCTTC.